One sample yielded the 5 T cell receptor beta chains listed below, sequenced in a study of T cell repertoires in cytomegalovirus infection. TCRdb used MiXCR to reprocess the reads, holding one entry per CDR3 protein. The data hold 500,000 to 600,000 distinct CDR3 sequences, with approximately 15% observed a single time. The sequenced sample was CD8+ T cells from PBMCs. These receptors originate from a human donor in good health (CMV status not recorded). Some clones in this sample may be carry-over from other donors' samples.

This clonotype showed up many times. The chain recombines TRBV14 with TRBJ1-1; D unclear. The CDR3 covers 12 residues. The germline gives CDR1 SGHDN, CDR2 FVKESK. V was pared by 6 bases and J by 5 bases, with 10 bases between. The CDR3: CASRSLGTEAFF. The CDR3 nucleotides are TGTGCCAGCAGGTCCCTCGGGACTGAAGCTTTCTTT.

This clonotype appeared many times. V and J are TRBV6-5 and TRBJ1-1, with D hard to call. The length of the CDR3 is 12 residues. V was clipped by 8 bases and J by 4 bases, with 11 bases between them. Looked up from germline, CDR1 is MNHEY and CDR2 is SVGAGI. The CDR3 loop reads CASGSKITEAFF. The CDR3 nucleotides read TGTGCCAGCGGGTCCAAGATCACTGAAGCTTTCTTT.

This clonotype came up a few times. CDR3: CASSPSPATNEKLFF. The CDR3 DNA follows: TGTGCCAGCAGCCCCTCCCCAGCAACTAATGAAAAACTGTTTTTT. The V call is TRBV11-2, the J call TRBJ1-4; the D is unclear. The CDR3 is 15 amino acids. Germline CDR1 SGHAT, CDR2 FQNNGV. Trimming cost V 5 bases and J 0 bases, with 10 bases left between them.

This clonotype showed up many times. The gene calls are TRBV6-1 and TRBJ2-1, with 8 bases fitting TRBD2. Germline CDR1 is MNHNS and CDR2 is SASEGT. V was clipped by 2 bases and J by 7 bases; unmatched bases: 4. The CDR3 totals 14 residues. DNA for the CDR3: TGTGCCAGCAGTGAAAGGCGGGGGGCAAATGAGCAGTTCTTC. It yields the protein CASSERRGANEQFF.

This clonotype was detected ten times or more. CDR3 sequence (DNA): TGTGCCAGCAGTCCCTCGACAGGGTTCTATAATTCACCCCTCCACTTT. Protein product: CASSPSTGFYNSPLHF. V gene TRBV7-9 combines with J gene TRBJ1-6; 7 nucleotides agree with TRBD1. From germline, CDR1 is SEHNR and CDR2 FQNEAQ (reference sequence). The CDR3 spans 16 residues. V was clipped by 6 bases and J by 3 bases; unmatched bases: 8. Variable domain in full (rest from reference TRBV7-9 and TRBJ1-6): DTGVSQNPRHKITKRGQNVTFRCDPISEHNRLYWYRQTLGQGPEFLTYFQNEAQLEKSRLLSDRFSAERPKGSFSTLEIQRTEQGDSAMYLCASSPSTGFYNSPLHFGNGTRLTVT.